The 14 T cell receptor beta chains listed next were all sequenced from one sample in a study of cytomegalovirus exposure and HLA in healthy donors. Clones were read by immunoSEQ multiplex PCR, and TCRdb kept only the in-frame ones, dropping some. Among 55,000 to 80,000 clones, roughly 94% were seen once, and the ten largest hold 7%. Sample: PBMCs. These receptors were obtained from a woman younger than 30 in good health and CMV-seropositive.

This clone has just one count. CDR3 sequence (DNA): TGTGCCAGCAGACAAACCGGGACAGTCAACACAGATACGCAGTATTTT. Amino acid sequence: CASRQTGTVNTDTQYF. The chain employs TRBV7-9 and TRBJ2-3; TRBD1 matches 7 bases. The CDR3 length is 16 residues. The V gene's germline CDR1 is SEHNR and CDR2 FQNEAQ (reference sequence). The V gene end was trimmed by 6 bases and the J gene end by 2 bases; junction bases not matched to a gene: 11.

V gene TRBV15 combines with J gene TRBJ1-2, with 8 bases aligning to TRBD1. V gave up 0 bases and J gave up 6 bases; unmatched junction bases: 6. Germline CDR1 reads LNHNV; CDR2 reads YYDKDF (reference sequence). The CDR3 extends over 15 amino acids. CDR3 sequence reads: CATSRDRGQAHGYTF. In nucleotides, the CDR3 is TGTGCCACCAGCAGAGATCGGGGACAGGCTCATGGCTACACCTTC.

The chain employs TRBV10-3 and TRBJ2-1; D ambiguous. CDR1 and CDR2 from the germline V gene are ENHRY and SYGVKD. V lost 6 bases and J 3 bases, leaving 6 bases between the germline ends. The CDR3 covers 12 residues. As DNA, the CDR3 is TGTGCCATCAGGCCAGACTACAATGAGCAGTTCTTC. This codes for CAIRPDYNEQFF.

This chain links TRBV4-1 with TRBJ1-4, with D uncertain. V lost 2 bases to trimming and J lost 8 bases, with 12 bases between them. Looked up from germline, CDR1 is MGHRA and CDR2 is YSYEKL. The CDR3 runs 14 residues. CDR3 loop: CASSQTNGREKLFF. Written as DNA, the CDR3 is TGCGCCAGCAGCCAAACCAATGGTCGGGAAAAACTGTTTTTT.

By share, this clone counts as large. The chain recombines TRBV27 with TRBJ2-3; D unclear. V was shortened by 3 bases and J by 5 bases, with 9 bases between the two germline ends. The CDR3 covers 13 residues. Germline CDR1 and CDR2: MNHEY and SMNVEV (reference sequence). CDR3 DNA sequence: TGTGCCAGCAGTTTTTCCGGAGAAGATACGCAGTATTTT. This encodes CASSFSGEDTQYF.

The genes are TRBV6-6 and TRBJ2-7, with a weak D call TRBD2 (6 bases). Germline V gene sequence: CDR1 MNHNY, CDR2 SVGAGI (reference sequence). The length of the CDR3 is 12 residues. Trimming left V 8 bases short and J 4 bases short, with 12 bases between. For the CDR3, the DNA is TGTGCCAGCCAGGCAGGGAGGTACGAGCAGTACTTC. It encodes CASQAGRYEQYF.

The rearrangement uses TRBV28 and TRBJ1-5, with TRBD1 as a possible D gene (6 bases). This CDR3 is built from 15 residues. Trimming left V 2 bases short and J 7 bases short, with 15 bases between. CDR1 and CDR2 from the germline V gene are MDHEN and SYDVKM. CDR3 loop: CASSLNRQALQPQHF. The CDR3 nucleotides read TGTGCCAGCAGTTTAAATCGACAGGCTCTCCAGCCCCAGCATTTT. Based on the CDR3 plus reference TRBV28 and TRBJ1-5, the full variable domain is DVKVTQSSRYLVKRTGEKVFLECVQDMDHENMFWYRQDPGLGLRLIYFSYDVKMKEKGDIPEGYSVSREKKERFSLILESASTNQTSMYLCASSLNRQALQPQHFGDGTRLSIL.

In its sample, this clone was seen once. V and J are TRBV7-2 and TRBJ1-3, with D uncertain. The length of the CDR3 is 14 residues. Trimming shortened V by 0 bases and J by 2 bases, and 5 bases separated the two germline ends. CDR1 and CDR2 from the germline V gene are SGHTA and FQGNSA. CDR3 DNA sequence: TGTGCCAGCAGCTTAGCTACTACTGGAAACACCATATATTTT. It translates to CASSLATTGNTIYF.

This rearrangement joins TRBV14 to TRBJ2-3; possible D gene TRBD2, 7 bases. Germline V gives CDR1 SGHDN, CDR2 FVKESK. V shed 5 bases and J shed 4 bases, with 16 bases lying between them. The CDR3 runs 15 residues. The CDR3 DNA sequence: TGTGCCAGCAGCTATACTAAAGGGGGGGCAGATACGCAGTATTTT. Translated, it gives CASSYTKGGADTQYF. Together with reference TRBV14 and TRBJ2-3, the CDR3 gives the full variable domain: EAGVTQFPSHSVIEKGQTVTLRCDPISGHDNLYWYRRVMGKEIKFLLHFVKESKQDESGMPNNRFLAERTGGTYSTLKVQPAELEDSGVYFCASSYTKGGADTQYFGPGTRLTVL.

The chain employs TRBV19 and TRBJ2-1; 13 positions match TRBD2. Germline trimming cut 6 bases from V and 7 bases from J; bases unmatched to any gene: 12. The CDR3 is 17 residues long. Germline lookup yields CDR1 LNHDA and CDR2 SQIVND (reference sequence). The CDR3: CASRALRTSGSFNEQFF. The CDR3, as DNA: TGTGCCAGTAGAGCCCTACGGACTAGCGGGAGTTTTAATGAGCAGTTCTTC. Looking up the rest from reference TRBV19 and TRBJ2-1 gives the full variable domain: DGGITQSPKYLFRKEGQNVTLSCEQNLNHDAMYWYRQDPGQGLRLIYYSQIVNDFQKGDIAEGYSVSREKKESFPLTVTSAQKNPTAFYLCASRALRTSGSFNEQFFGPGTRLTVL.

The rearrangement joins TRBV2 to TRBJ2-7, with D maybe TRBD1 (6 bases). The CDR3 spans 13 residues. The V end lost 2 bases, the J end lost 8 bases, and 13 bases lay between the germline ends. CDR1 is SNHLY and CDR2 is FYNNEI in the germline V gene. For the CDR3, the DNA is TGTGCCAGCAGTGAATTGGGCAGGGGAAAGCAGTACTTC. Translated: CASSELGRGKQYF.

This chain links TRBV7-8 with TRBJ2-7; 8 bases match TRBD2. The V segment lost 1 base and the J segment 5 bases; nucleotides outside the gene matches: 13. This CDR3 spans 17 amino acids. CDR1 is SGHVS, CDR2 FQNEAQ, per germline. CDR3 region: CASSLGGGTRERNEQYF. The CDR3 DNA reads TGTGCCAGCAGCTTAGGGGGAGGGACTAGGGAGCGGAACGAGCAGTACTTC.

The chain couples TRBV5-4 to TRBJ1-1, with 7 positions matching TRBD1. Germline CDR1 SGHNT, CDR2 YYREEE (reference sequence). This CDR3 comprises 15 residues. J lost 6 bases, V lost 9 bases, and 17 bases had no gene match. CDR3 sequence: CATLPGATGKPEAFF. The CDR3 DNA reads TGTGCCACCCTACCCGGCGCGACAGGGAAACCTGAAGCTTTCTTT.

The chain employs TRBV6-6 and TRBJ1-3, with a weak D call TRBD1 (6 bases). The CDR3 has 15 residues. CDR1 MNHNY and CDR2 SVGAGI come from the germline V gene (reference sequence). Trimming stripped 2 bases from V and 4 bases from J, with 12 bases between. CDR3 sequence reads: CASSYQGSSGNTIYF. CDR3 nucleotide sequence: TGTGCCAGCAGTTACCAGGGGTCGAGCGGAAACACCATATATTTT.